Listed below are T cell receptor beta chains from one sample, sequenced in a study of blood T cells in healthy people across ages. TCRdb fed the 5' RACE reads into MiXCR, producing one record per CDR3 protein. Of more than 1,000,000 distinct CDR3 sequences listed, less than 25% are singletons. Separately, the same data were catalogued under a study of T cells of mothers and their children.

The sample taken for sequencing was blood. The source is a girl aged 2 to 9 in good health. Each CDR3 is given with its conserved first and last residue. A D gene is named only where the DNA matches it firmly. A clone size is listed for some rows: how often the clone was seen (once, few, many), or a class if it is expanded.

clone_size j_call v_call d_call cdr3_length cdr3_nt cdr3_aa
. TRBJ2-3 TRBV5-1 . 16 TGCGCCAGCAGCTTGTTGGCCCGGGGAAACCGAGATACGCAGTATTTT CASSLLARGNRDTQYF
. TRBJ1-2 TRBV6-5 . 15 TGTGCCAGCACTCCTCCAGGGGCGACAGAGAGTGGCTACACCTTC CASTPPGATESGYTF
. TRBJ2-2 TRBV29-1 . 12 TGCAGCGGGGGACCGAACACCGGGGAGCTGTTTTTT CSGGPNTGELFF
few TRBJ2-7 TRBV29-1 TRBD2 14 TGCAGCGTTGAAATCCTCGGGAGGAACTACGAGCAGTACTTC CSVEILGRNYEQYF
once TRBJ1-2 TRBV20-1 TRBD1 14 TGCAGTGCCGCTGGACAGGGGCCTGTGAATGGCTACACCTTC CSAAGQGPVNGYTF
few TRBJ2-5 TRBV9 TRBD2 15 TGTGCCAGAGAGGGAGGGGCAACCATCCAAGAGACCCAGTACTTC CAREGGATIQETQYF
. TRBJ2-7 TRBV3-1 TRBD1 15 TGTGCCAGCAGCCCGCGGGACAGGCGATCCTACGAGCAGTACTTC CASSPRDRRSYEQYF
few TRBJ1-1 TRBV29-1 TRBD1 15 TGCAGCGTTGAAAGACAGGGGGACCTCTACACTGAAGCTTTCTTT CSVERQGDLYTEAFF
few TRBJ1-5 TRBV21-1 . 20 TGTGCCAGCAGCAAAGGGAGAGGTCAGGGACTCTCATATAGCAATCAGCCCCAGCATTTT CASSKGRGQGLSYSNQPQHF
few TRBJ2-7 TRBV19 TRBD1 15 TGTGCCAGTAGTACCCTCGGACAGGGTGGCCACGAGCAGTACTTC CASSTLGQGGHEQYF
few TRBJ2-3 TRBV10-3 . 11 TGTGCCATCGAGTTTGCAGATACGCAGTATTTT CAIEFADTQYF
. TRBJ2-7 TRBV12-3/TRBV12-4 . 14 TGTGCCAGCAGTTTAGAAGGGAGGACCTACGAGCAGTACTTC CASSLEGRTYEQYF
few TRBJ1-6 TRBV7-9 . 14 TGTGCCAGCAGCTCGGACGGAGATAATTCACCCCTCCACTTT CASSSDGDNSPLHF
few TRBJ1-3 TRBV7-2 . 17 TGTGCCAGCAGCGTAACGACGGGAGTCGGAGGGGGAAACACCATATATTTT CASSVTTGVGGGNTIYF
. TRBJ1-1 TRBV14 . 13 TGTGCCAGCAGCCAAGAACTCGGGACGGGAGCTTTCTTT CASSQELGTGAFF
. TRBJ1-5 TRBV29-1 . 14 TGCAGCGTTGGCCTGGGGGGAGGCAATCAGCCCCAGCATTTT CSVGLGGGNQPQHF
. TRBJ2-5 TRBV3-1 TRBD2 18 TGTGCCAGCAGCCATCCGCGGGGGGCTGGCCAACGAAGGGAGACCCAGTACTTC CASSHPRGAGQRRETQYF